The following is a T cell receptor beta chain sequence with its context. Its antigen remains unknown. This entry is derived from a study of cytomegalovirus exposure and HLA in healthy donors. General observations from the study: In a later analysis, across HLA loci, associated TCR counts were highest for DRB1, lowest for HLA-C. The CMV antigen specificity of a few CMV-associated chains was confirmed through in vitro analysis. The majority of CMV-associated TCR beta chains were reported as apparently HLA-restricted in a later analysis.

CDR1 is SNHLY and CDR2 is FYNNEI in the germline V gene. The CDR3 sequence is 15 residues long. V was pared by 6 bases and J by 3 bases, with 15 bases between. The PCR employed 60 Vbeta primers together with 13 Jbeta primers. Under the authors' procedure: Unique TCR beta chains numbered roughly 83 million in a later analysis, with roughly 9.9 million shared. Clones were read by immunoSEQ multiplex PCR, and TCRdb kept only the in-frame ones, dropping some. V, J and clone size are taken as reported in that table, and D and trimming were inferred from the DNA itself. The sample totals more than 95,000 clones.

Specimen: PBMCs. The gene calls are TRBV2 and TRBJ2-1; perhaps TRBD2 as D (7 bases). The clonotype was recovered from a young man in good health and CMV-seronegative. The CDR3 protein is CASRIGGGVYNEQFF. CDR3 coding DNA: TGTGCCAGCAGGATAGGAGGGGGGGTCTACAATGAGCAGTTCTTC.